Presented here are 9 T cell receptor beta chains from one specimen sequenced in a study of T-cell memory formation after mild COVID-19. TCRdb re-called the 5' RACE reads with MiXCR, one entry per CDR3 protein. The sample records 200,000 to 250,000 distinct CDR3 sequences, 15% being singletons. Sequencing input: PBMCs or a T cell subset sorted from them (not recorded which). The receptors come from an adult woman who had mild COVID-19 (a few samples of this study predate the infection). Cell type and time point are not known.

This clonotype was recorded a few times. CDR3 nucleotide sequence: TGTGCCAGCAGCCAGGGACAGGGGGCTCTATACGAGCAGTACTTC. Translated: CASSQGQGALYEQYF. This chain links TRBV7-6 with TRBJ2-7; TRBD1 matches at 12 bases. The length of the CDR3 is 15 residues. Germline trimming cut 5 bases from V and 4 bases from J; bases unmatched to any gene: 6. Germline V CDR1 and CDR2: SGHVS, FNYEAQ.

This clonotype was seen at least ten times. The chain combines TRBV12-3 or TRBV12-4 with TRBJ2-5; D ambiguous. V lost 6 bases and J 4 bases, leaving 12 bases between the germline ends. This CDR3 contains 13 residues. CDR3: CASSSLERETQYF. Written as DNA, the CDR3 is TGTGCCAGCAGCTCGCTAGAACGAGAGACCCAGTACTTC.

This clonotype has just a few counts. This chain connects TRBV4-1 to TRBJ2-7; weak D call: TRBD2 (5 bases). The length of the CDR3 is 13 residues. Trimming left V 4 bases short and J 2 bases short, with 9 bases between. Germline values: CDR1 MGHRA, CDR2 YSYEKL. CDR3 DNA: TGCGCCAGCAGCCGGGAGAGTACCTACGAGCAGTACTTC. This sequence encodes CASSRESTYEQYF.

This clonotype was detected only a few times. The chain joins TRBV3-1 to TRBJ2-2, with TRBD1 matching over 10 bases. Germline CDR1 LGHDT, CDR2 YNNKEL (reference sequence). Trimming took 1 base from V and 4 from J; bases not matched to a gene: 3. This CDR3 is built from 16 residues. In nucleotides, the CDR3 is TGTGCCAGCAGCCAAGTGAGGACAGGGGGCACCGGGGAGCTGTTTTTT. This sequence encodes CASSQVRTGGTGELFF. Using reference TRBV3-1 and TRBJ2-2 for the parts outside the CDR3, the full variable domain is DTAVSQTPKYLVTQMGNDKSIKCEQNLGHDTMYWYKQDSKKFLKIMFSYNNKELIINETVPNRFSPKSPDKAHLNLHINSLELGDSAVYFCASSQVRTGGTGELFFGEGSRLTVL.

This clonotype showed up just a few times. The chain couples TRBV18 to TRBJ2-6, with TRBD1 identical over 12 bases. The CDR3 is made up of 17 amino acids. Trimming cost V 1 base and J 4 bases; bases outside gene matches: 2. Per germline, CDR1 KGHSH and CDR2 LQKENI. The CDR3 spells CASSPQGQGAGANVLTF. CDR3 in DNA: TGTGCCAGCTCACCACAGGGACAGGGGGCCGGGGCCAACGTCCTGACTTTC.

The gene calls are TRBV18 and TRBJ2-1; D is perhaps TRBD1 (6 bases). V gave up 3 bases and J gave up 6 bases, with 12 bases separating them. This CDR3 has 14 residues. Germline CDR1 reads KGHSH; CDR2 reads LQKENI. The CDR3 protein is CASSPGHGSNEQFF. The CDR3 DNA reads TGTGCCAGCTCACCGGGACATGGCTCCAATGAGCAGTTCTTC.

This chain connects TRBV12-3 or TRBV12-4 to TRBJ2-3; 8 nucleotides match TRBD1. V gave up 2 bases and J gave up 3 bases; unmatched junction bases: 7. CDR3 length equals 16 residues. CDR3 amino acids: CASSLYRTGTTDTQYF. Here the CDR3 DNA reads TGTGCCAGCAGTTTATACAGGACAGGGACGACAGATACGCAGTATTTT.

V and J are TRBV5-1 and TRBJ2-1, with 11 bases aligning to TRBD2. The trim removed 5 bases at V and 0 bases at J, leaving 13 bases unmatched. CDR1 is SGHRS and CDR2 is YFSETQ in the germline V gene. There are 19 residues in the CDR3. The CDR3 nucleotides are TGCGCCAGCAGGAGCTCAGGGCTAGCGGGGGGACCCTCCTACAATGAGCAGTTCTTC. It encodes CASRSSGLAGGPSYNEQFF.

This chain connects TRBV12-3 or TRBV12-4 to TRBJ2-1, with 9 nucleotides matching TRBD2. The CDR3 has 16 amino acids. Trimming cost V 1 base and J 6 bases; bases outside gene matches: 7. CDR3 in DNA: TGTGCCAGCAGTTTAGGTGGTCTAGCGGGGATCAATGAGCAGTTCTTC. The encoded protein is CASSLGGLAGINEQFF.